This section outlines one T cell receptor (beta chain) sequence together with its context. What antigen it recognizes has not been identified. Within one base of it there is no much larger clone, and no base qualities were kept. A distance of 10 bases separates the germline ends of V and J, which lose 2 bases and 6 bases respectively. Measured from the cysteine to the phenylalanine, the CDR3 is 13 residues long. Of the read, only the CDR3 DNA is kept; its 39 bases are in frame from base 1. CDR1 SGHRS and CDR2 YFSETQ are derived from the germline V gene. Libraries were constructed by 5' RACE. The sequencer was an Illumina HiSeq 2500. The second PCR ran for about 7 to 11 cycles and used a J-beta primer mix along with a sample-barcoded 5' primer. A template-switch 5' adaptor carrying 12 random nucleotides introduced a unique molecular identifier onto each TCR beta cDNA molecule. Each sample yielded at least 3 million CDR3-containing paired-end reads. First-strand cDNA synthesis was performed from all RNA using the Mint cDNA synthesis kit, with priming by a TRBC-specific oligonucleotide. Following uracil-DNA glycosylase treatment, all cDNA underwent a first 18-cycle PCR with the universal primers M1SS and BC2_uni_R. The authors' analysis ran thus. For normalization, 1 million high-quality reads were randomly selected from each sample, with every read carrying a distinct molecular identifier. Instead of being binned into consensus sequences, reads with shared molecular identifiers were discarded. MiTCR, run with a Q25 quality threshold and the strictest error-elimination algorithm, handled CDR3 identification, clonotype clustering and error correction. A nonparametric unseen species model using Euler transformation provided a lower-bound estimate of total TCR beta diversity. TCRdb redid the processing of the public reads, applying fastp at Q25 and MiXCR, and retained in-frame beta chains. Under each unique CDR3 protein, matching rows form one entry showing the most common genes and DNA. The V and J calls shown here were made by TCRdb, not taken from the authors' results. This sample lists roughly 2 million distinct CDR3 sequences; roughly 50% were detected once. The top ten constitute 2.1% of the sample.

This entry comes from a study of blood T cells in healthy people across ages (dated by TCRdb to 2015 to 2017). For context, the study as a whole: In model experiments, roughly one uniquely barcoded TCR beta cDNA molecule per two T cells was captured by template switching. To track age-related changes in TCR beta repertoire diversity, the study relied on deep sequencing normalized with unique cDNA molecular identifiers. Four age groups were formed from the donors: young (average approximately 15 years), middle-aged (around 37), aged (roughly 59) and long-lived (more than 75). Donors of different ages were randomly distributed across sequencing lanes to avoid experimental bias. Two additional independent replicas of 1 million unique cDNA reads from the same blood draw were analyzed for two donors (one aged 18 to 30 and one aged 80 or older).

Systemically healthy Caucasian individuals from Russia, 39 in total and aged roughly 6 to 95 years, were included as donors. Each donor gave about 9.7 milliliters of peripheral blood, drawn into EDTA-treated Vacutainer tubes. PBMCs were isolated by Ficoll-Paque density-gradient centrifugation, with at least 6 million obtained per sample. Trizol reagent was used to extract total RNA from the PBMCs, yielding at least 5.5 micrograms per sample. For every donor, flow cytometry on a PBMC aliquot measured the percentage of naive CD45RAhigh/CD27high T cells. Broader findings and caveats from the paper: Estimates of total diversity from one million sequenced T cells were regarded as lower bounds and underestimates. A strong correlation was found between observed TCR beta diversity and the percentage of naive T cells measured by flow cytometry. The long-lived group showed more naive CD4+ T cells, fewer expanded clones and increased TCR diversity than the aged group, suggesting age selection. Bulk unsorted PBMC profiling prevented conclusive comparison of naive and antigen-experienced compartments. The CMV infection status of donors was not known, potentially confounding age-related changes in expanded clonotypes. Observed TCR beta diversity per million T cells fell roughly linearly with age, and a significant reduction was already apparent by age roughly 40.

The V gene is TRBV5-1 and the J gene is TRBJ2-3; the D gene is not confidently resolved. The source of this sequence is a woman between 40 and 50 years old in good health. The sample consisted of blood. The CDR3 region has the sequence CASSLEILDTQYF. Here is the DNA: TGCGCCAGCAGCTTAGAGATCCTGGATACGCAGTATTTT.